This T cell receptor (beta chain) emerged from a study of blood T cell repertoires in COVID-19 (dated by TCRdb to 2020 to 2022). Study-level background: Samples covering the acute and convalescent phases of COVID-19 were provided by collaborators in the United States, Italy and Spain. The prospective study material was composed of cDNA or gDNA derived from T cells, B-cell-depleted T cells, or PBMCs. The dataset comprised deeply sampled blood TCRbeta repertoires from subjects exposed to, actively infected with, or recovered from COVID-19. The repertoires were released in a freely available public database meant as a resource for research on the immune response to SARS-CoV-2. Samples were obtained from the ongoing ImmuneRACE study (first 160 participants) and from over 1,000 subjects provided by 6 global collaborators. Sample metadata almost always included a de-identified subject ID, COVID-19 status, age in years and sex. HLA class I and class II types, where available, came from metadata supplied by the sample provider rather than from assay-based typing.

Broad study findings and their caveats: The amount of clinical and demographic metadata varied by source and participant and was provided uncurated.

CDR3 length: 18 amino acids, cysteine to phenylalanine. The retained sequence is limited to the CDR3, 54 bases, with the frame set at the first base. Unmatched junction bases come to 9, with V trimmed by 3 bases and J by 4 bases. Reading the germline V gene gives CDR1 MNHNS and CDR2 SASEGT. This clone showed up just a few times. The clone's antigen remains unknown. No much larger clonotype is one base removed from it; base qualities were not supplied. The collaborating institutions used their own protocols to collect whole blood in K2EDTA tubes. For TCRbeta analysis, collaborator samples were shipped as frozen whole blood, as isolated PBMCs, or as DNA extracted from either sample type. TCRbeta CDR3 regions were amplified from genomic DNA using the immunoSEQ Assay, a bias-controlled multiplex PCR. The original methods were these. The number of nucleated cells in each sample was estimated from the amplification of reference gene primers within the assay. To quantify the absolute abundance of each unique TCRbeta CDR3 rearrangement, sequence reads were collapsed and filtered. For each sample, productive Simpson clonality was calculated as the square root of Simpson's diversity index across productive rearrangements. In its TCRdb copy, this immuneACCESS table keeps in-frame sequences only and misses some clones. Where compared with another copy, unresolved V genes explain less than half of these, and the others have no known cause. V and J calls and clone size come straight from that table; D and trimming were deduced from the DNA. The sample contains 120,000 or so clones, around 76% of them found a single time. Together, the top ten hold over 4.5% of the sample.

The sequence derives from a man in his fifties or sixties with acute or convalescent COVID-19. The sample was peripheral blood. Recombination linked TRBV6-1 to TRBJ2-1, with 13 bases in between that match TRBD2. The nucleotide sequence is given as TGTGCCAGCAGTGAGGGGATACCGGGACTAGCGGGGTACAATGAGCAGTTCTTC. The encoded protein is CASSEGIPGLAGYNEQFF.